This entry is about one TCR beta chain. Its antigen is unknown. These data come from a study of OX40 agonist ivuxolimab in advanced cancers. This CDR3 comprises 17 residues. The germline V gene encodes CDR1 WNHNN and CDR2 SYGVQD (reference sequence). V shed 5 bases, J shed 6 bases, and the junction held 8 bases outside the gene matches. The study, taken as a whole, reports: Averaging showed that CD8+ T cells had more expanded clones than CD4+ did.

Only in-frame clones appear in the TCRdb table, and some are missing; sequencing was by immunoSEQ multiplex PCR. Among about 28,000 clones listed, 90% were seen once. The chain carries TRBV10-1 and TRBJ2-1; 15 nucleotides align to TRBD2. The specimen comprised CD4+ or CD8+ T cells sorted from blood, sampled in a trial of the OX40 agonist ivuxolimab. The sequence came from an adult with an advanced solid tumor such as melanoma, head and neck, liver or kidney cancer. For the CDR3, the DNA is TGCGCCAGCAGTAAGGGACTAGCGGGAGGTGTGGTCAATGAGCAGTTCTTC. This translates into CASSKGLAGGVVNEQFF.